This T cell receptor beta chain was found in a study of blood T cell repertoires in COVID-19. Study-wide background: Sources were T cells, B-cell-depleted T cells, or PBMCs; the material itself was cDNA or gDNA.

In the study's own analysis: Cell counts per sample came from amplifying reference gene primers. Data came from immunoSEQ multiplex PCR; TCRdb stores just in-frame clones and leaves some out. The DNA was the basis for D and trimming; V, J and clone size are from that table. Seen here are under 150,000 clones, roughly four fifths observed once, and the top ten hold 3.5% to 5.5%. The CDR3 length is 12 residues. The germline gives CDR1 MNHEY, CDR2 SVGAGI. V dropped 6 bases and J dropped 10 bases, with 16 bases sitting between them. Sequenced input: peripheral blood. This clonotype originated in a woman of 80 years or more with active or convalescent COVID-19. V usage is TRBV6-5 and J usage is TRBJ2-7; D is possibly TRBD1 (6 bases). In nucleotides, the CDR3 is TGTGCCAGCAGGGCGGCACGAGGGGGACAGTACTTC. Its translation: CASRAARGGQYF.